These 23 T cell receptor beta chains were sequenced from one sample in a study of radiation and T cells in renal cell carcinoma. The sample's time point: blood 2 weeks post-SBRT. Treatment in this sample: 15 Gy SBRT to primary tumor, nephrectomy 4 weeks later. Only in-frame clones appear in the TCRdb table, and some are missing; sequencing was by immunoSEQ multiplex PCR. The table shows fewer than 150,000 clones, with more than 75% occurring only once. The sample here was blood, taken from a patient whose treatment included radiotherapy and nephrectomy. The receptors originated from a woman between 65 and 79 years old with renal cell carcinoma.

This clone was counted once. The V call is TRBV11-3, the J call TRBJ2-4; the D gene could be TRBD1 or TRBD2 (5 bases each). The germline V gene encodes CDR1 SGHNT and CDR2 YENEEA. Trimming shortened V by 3 bases and J by 0 bases, and 18 bases separated the two germline ends. The CDR3 totals 18 residues. The CDR3, as DNA: TGTGCCAGCAGCTTGGGACGGGGCAATACACTAGCCAAAAACATTCAGTACTTC. Translating it yields CASSLGRGNTLAKNIQYF.

This clone was observed a single time. The genes are TRBV5-1 and TRBJ2-7, with D possibly matching TRBD1 (6 bases). The germline V and J ends were trimmed by 4 bases and 4 bases, with 15 bases remaining between them. The CDR3 totals 14 residues. Germline CDR1 is SGHRS and CDR2 is YFSETQ. As DNA, the CDR3 is TGCGCCAGCAGCCATACAGGGAACGCGTACGAGCAGTACTTC. The encoded protein is CASSHTGNAYEQYF. The full variable domain, completed using reference TRBV5-1 and TRBJ2-7, is KAGVTQTPRYLIKTRGQQVTLSCSPISGHRSVSWYQQTPGQGLQFLFEYFSETQRNKGNFPGRFSGRQFSNSRSEMNVSTLELGDSALYLCASSHTGNAYEQYFGPGTRLTVT.

The chain combines TRBV28 with TRBJ1-1; perhaps TRBD1 as D (5 bases). Germline lookup yields CDR1 MDHEN and CDR2 SYDVKM. The ends were cut back, 4 bases at V and 5 bases at J, with 17 bases in the middle. The CDR3 has 15 residues. For the CDR3, the DNA is TGTGCCAGCAGTTCAAACCTGTGGGGGGGGACTGAAGCTTTCTTT. It is translated as CASSSNLWGGTEAFF.

The chain uses TRBV2 and TRBJ1-1; 7 bases map to TRBD1. Germline V lookup: CDR1 SNHLY, CDR2 FYNNEI. With 6 bases clipped from V and 2 bases from J, the junction kept 6 bases outside the gene matches. CDR3 size: 14 residues. This CDR3 is CASSSDRDNTEAFF. CDR3 in DNA: TGTGCCAGCAGCTCCGACAGGGATAACACTGAAGCTTTCTTT.

The V and J genes are TRBV15 and TRBJ1-5; D is unclear. Trimming shortened V by 1 base and J by 0 bases, and 13 bases separated the two germline ends. CDR1 is LNHNV and CDR2 is YYDKDF in the germline V gene (reference sequence). The CDR3 is made up of 17 amino acids. The CDR3 coding sequence is TGTGCCACCAGCAGAGGGAGAACAACAAATAGCAATCAGCCCCAGCATTTT. Protein sequence: CATSRGRTTNSNQPQHF.

The chain links TRBV5-6 to TRBJ2-7; TRBD1 matches at 7 bases. The CDR3 is 12 residues long. V lost 4 bases, J lost 7 bases, and 5 bases stayed unmatched. The V gene's germline CDR1 is SGHDT and CDR2 YYEEEE. The CDR3 here is CASSVSGGEQYF. DNA of the CDR3: TGTGCCAGCAGCGTGTCAGGGGGTGAGCAGTACTTC.

The rearrangement links TRBV14 to TRBJ2-2; D might be TRBD2 (5 bases). The germline V gene encodes CDR1 SGHDN and CDR2 FVKESK. Trimming cost V 0 bases and J 5 bases, with 10 bases left between them. There are 15 residues in the CDR3. This CDR3 reads CASSQEASRTGELFF. The DNA for the CDR3 is TGTGCCAGCAGCCAAGAGGCTAGCCGAACCGGGGAGCTGTTTTTT.

The sample holds a few counts of this clone. The chain joins TRBV7-2 to TRBJ2-7; D ambiguous. Between the trimmed V and J ends, which lost 3 bases and 5 bases, there was a span of 8 bases. There are 12 residues in the CDR3. Germline values: CDR1 SGHTA, CDR2 FQGNSA. The CDR3 here is CASSFGKNEQYF. CDR3 DNA: TGTGCCAGCAGCTTTGGAAAAAACGAGCAGTACTTC.

V and J are TRBV7-9 and TRBJ1-2, with unresolved D. V lost 7 bases and J lost 2, with 14 bases in between. Germline CDR1 reads SEHNR; CDR2 reads FQNEAQ (reference sequence). This CDR3 is built from 14 residues. The CDR3 is CASTYPLPNYGYTF. DNA of the CDR3: TGTGCCAGCACCTACCCCCTCCCCAACTATGGCTACACCTTC.

The CDR3 DNA reads TGTGCCAGTAAACCTCAAGGGGCCTATGGCTACACCTTC. Translated, it gives CASKPQGAYGYTF. The chain recombines TRBV19 with TRBJ1-2; maybe TRBD1 (5 bases). The CDR3 spans 13 residues. Trimming stripped 7 bases from V and 4 bases from J, with 13 bases between. Germline assignment: CDR1 LNHDA and CDR2 SQIVND (reference sequence).

The chain has TRBV19 and TRBJ1-1; no clear D. This CDR3 region has 15 residues. The V and J ends lost 5 bases and 1 base respectively, with 14 bases between them. CDR1 and CDR2 from the germline V gene are LNHDA and SQIVND (reference sequence). CDR3 protein: CASSGSSVGNTEAFF. The CDR3 DNA reads as TGTGCCAGTAGTGGGAGTTCGGTAGGGAACACTGAAGCTTTCTTT.

The genes are TRBV7-2 and TRBJ2-7; D is uncertain. Per germline, CDR1 SGHTA and CDR2 FQGNSA. The V end lost 2 bases, the J end lost 1 base, and 15 bases lay between the germline ends. This CDR3 contains 16 residues. CDR3 amino acids: CASSLNLRMGSYEQYF. CDR3 nucleotides: TGTGCCAGCAGCTTAAATCTCCGAATGGGGTCCTACGAGCAGTACTTC.

The gene calls are TRBV5-1 and TRBJ1-2; weak D call: TRBD1 (6 bases). The germline CDR1 and CDR2 sequences are SGHRS and YFSETQ. The CDR3 loop spans 15 amino acids. V was trimmed by 4 bases and J by 7 bases, leaving 20 bases between them. CDR3 region: CASSPEGHPGAGYTF. CDR3 nucleotides: TGCGCCAGCAGCCCCGAGGGACACCCGGGAGCTGGCTACACCTTC.

This chain uses TRBV28 with TRBJ2-7, with D unresolved. Germline CDR1 and CDR2: MDHEN and SYDVKM. Trimming took 2 bases from V and 4 from J, leaving 6 bases between them. CDR3 length: 12 amino acids. CDR3 coding DNA: TGTGCCAGCAGTTTAAATTCTTACGAGCAGTACTTC. Residues: CASSLNSYEQYF.

The chain is built from TRBV5-6 and TRBJ1-1; D ambiguous. Trimming left V 1 base short and J 0 bases short, with 4 bases between. This CDR3 spans 13 amino acids. CDR1 and CDR2 (germline): SGHDT, YYEEEE. CDR3 DNA: TGTGCCAGCAGCTTGAAGGTGAACACTGAAGCTTTCTTT. It yields the protein CASSLKVNTEAFF.

This clone was seen just once. This chain links TRBV28 with TRBJ2-7; D possibly corresponds to TRBD1 (6 bases). Trimming left V 4 bases short and J 6 bases short, with 10 bases between. Per germline, CDR1 MDHEN and CDR2 SYDVKM. The CDR3 extends over 12 amino acids. This CDR3 reads CASSWGLSEQYF. DNA for the CDR3: TGTGCCAGCAGTTGGGGGCTAAGCGAGCAGTACTTC.

The DNA for the CDR3 is TGCAGTGCTAGGGTGGGCCACGAGCAGTACTTC. Protein sequence: CSARVGHEQYF. This chain connects TRBV20-1 to TRBJ2-7; D ambiguous. Germline CDR1 reads DFQATT; CDR2 reads SNEGSKA (reference sequence). The CDR3 is 11 residues long. V was trimmed by 3 bases and J by 5 bases, leaving 8 bases between them.

This CDR3 reads CASIKTGTMNSPLHF. CDR3 coding DNA: TGTGCCAGCATCAAGACAGGGACGATGAATTCACCCCTCCACTTT. The chain is built from TRBV28 and TRBJ1-6, with TRBD1 identical over 7 bases. V was pared by 7 bases and J by 7 bases, with 10 bases of the junction left unmatched. The germline V gene has CDR1 MDHEN and CDR2 SYDVKM. The CDR3 is 15 amino acids.

This chain uses TRBV30 with TRBJ1-6, with a tentative D call TRBD1 (5 bases). V was clipped by 3 bases and J by 7 bases, with 22 bases between them. The CDR3 is 17 amino acids. The germline V gene encodes CDR1 GTSNPN and CDR2 SVGIG (reference sequence). The CDR3 DNA is TGTGCCTGGAGGACGGAGCCCTTCAGACAGCCCAATTCACCCCTCCACTTT. Translated, it gives CAWRTEPFRQPNSPLHF.

The genes are TRBV19 and TRBJ1-4; perhaps TRBD1 as D (6 bases). The CDR3 has 14 amino acids. Germline CDR1 LNHDA, CDR2 SQIVND (reference sequence). V gave up 3 bases and J gave up 5 bases, with 10 bases separating them. The CDR3 loop reads CASSMQGRNEKLFF. The CDR3 region has the DNA TGTGCCAGTAGTATGCAGGGGCGGAATGAAAAACTGTTTTTT.

V gene TRBV4-1 combines with J gene TRBJ2-3, with TRBD2 matching over 12 bases. Germline CDR1 and CDR2: MGHRA and YSYEKL. After removal of 0 bases from V and 4 bases from J, the junction contained 8 bases not matched to a gene. There are 18 residues in the CDR3. The CDR3 reads CASSQEGLAGGYPDTQYF. In DNA form, the CDR3 reads TGCGCCAGCAGCCAAGAAGGGCTAGCGGGGGGGTATCCAGATACGCAGTATTTT.

The CDR3 here is CATSRSSAGTSGGPSSGANVLTF. The CDR3 DNA reads as TGTGCCACCAGCAGATCGTCTGCCGGGACTAGCGGGGGGCCGAGCTCTGGGGCCAACGTCCTGACTTTC. This rearrangement joins TRBV15 to TRBJ2-6; 15 bases are shared with TRBD2. This CDR3 region has 23 residues. V trimming: 2 bases; J trimming: 0 bases; junction bases outside the gene matches: 14. Germline loops: CDR1 LNHNV, CDR2 YYDKDF (reference sequence).

The DNA of the CDR3 is TGTGCCAGCAGCGCACCCCAGGGGGCACGAGAGACCCAGTACTTC. This gives the protein CASSAPQGARETQYF. This sequence joins TRBV6-6 and TRBJ2-5, with 8 bases identical to TRBD1. The junction had 10 bases not matched to a gene; V was cut back by 6 bases and J by 4 bases. There are 15 residues in the CDR3. CDR1 and CDR2 (germline): MNHNY, SVGAGI (reference sequence).